This is a list of T cell receptor beta chains from one sample in a study of blood T cell repertoires in COVID-19. This table comes from immunoSEQ multiplex PCR, and its TCRdb copy is limited to in-frame clones, with some not included. The data contain approximately 90,000 clones, roughly 77% of them seen just once; the ten biggest clones take up roughly 22%. Material: peripheral blood. These receptors were obtained from a human donor in a cohort sampled during active COVID-19. Each CDR3 is given without its conserved first and last residue.

j_call,v_call,cdr3_aa
TRBJ1-2,TRBV19,ASRTDRDYGYT
TRBJ1-5,TRBV6-5,ASSSRQANQPQH
TRBJ2-7,TRBV12-5,ASGKGLAGEQY
TRBJ1-2,TRBV28,ASSIGQGLGPANYGYT
TRBJ2-5,TRBV19,ASSTQGGETQY
TRBJ2-7,TRBV12-2,ASRSKGGTSGRRSYEQY
TRBJ2-2,TRBV14,ASSQIRDRATGELF
TRBJ2-6,TRBV3-1/TRBV3-2,ASSQDRRTGGSGANVLT
TRBJ2-1,TRBV14,ASSPLALNEQF
TRBJ1-1,TRBV27,ASSSTYAPMNTEAF
TRBJ1-6,TRBV6-5,ASRPDSSYNSPLH
TRBJ2-2,TRBV7-2,ASSWGLASGELF
TRBJ2-5,TRBV7-8,ASSLGSGSYGTQY
TRBJ1-6,TRBV3-1/TRBV3-2,ASSQGRGSNSPLH
TRBJ2-7,TRBV12-3/TRBV12-4,ASNIQGTGEQY
TRBJ2-7,TRBV5-4,ASSSSILGQGLTYEQY
TRBJ1-2,TRBV5-5,ASSGDRTPYYGYT
TRBJ1-1,TRBV7-9,ASSFAGANTEAF
TRBJ2-6,TRBV5-6,ASSPGERAGANVLT
TRBJ2-1,TRBV11-3,ASSLVAGAHNEQF
TRBJ2-4,TRBV7-9,ASQRTDIAKNIQY
TRBJ2-2,TRBV28,ASTPSPGTGNTGELF
TRBJ2-6,TRBV14,ASSQAQGVSSGANVLT
TRBJ2-7,TRBV6-4,ATGDIYEQY
TRBJ2-1,TRBV5-4,ASSSGTSRNNEQF
TRBJ2-7,TRBV2,ASSLLAGGDEQY
TRBJ2-7,TRBV19,ASNTPGLAYEQY
TRBJ2-1,TRBV27,ASSSVGQGNNEQF
TRBJ1-6,TRBV5-1,ASSRALQGLNSPLH
TRBJ2-5,TRBV5-1,ASSLGAGEETQY
TRBJ2-3,TRBV7-8,ASSYLQLVTDTQY
TRBJ1-1,TRBV28,ASSLETQGAF
TRBJ1-2,TRBV3-1/TRBV3-2,ASSQDRGAVGYT
TRBJ2-3,TRBV7-8,ASSSYSGSTDTQY
TRBJ1-1,TRBV21-1,ASSNLGLGNTEAF
TRBJ2-1,TRBV5-4,ASSLPSLNEQF
TRBJ2-2,TRBV5-5,ASSSPGGESGELF
TRBJ1-4,TRBV5-1,ASSLTGDNEKLF
TRBJ1-1,TRBV24-1,ATSDSKDRGEAF
TRBJ1-2,TRBV2,ASSAGTDNGYT
TRBJ2-7,TRBV14,ASSSTRGSRQY
TRBJ2-1,TRBV5-1,ASSVTSGAYNEQF
TRBJ2-1,TRBV2,ASSVAGGPGNEQF
TRBJ2-5,TRBV19,ASSNTGGETQY
TRBJ2-1,TRBV3-1/TRBV3-2,ASSQDVVQNEQF
TRBJ2-2,TRBV10-3,AISEFGAGGPKTGELF
TRBJ2-3,TRBV19,ASSIVGTGADTQY
TRBJ1-3,TRBV6-5,ASTRDRESGNTIY
TRBJ1-1,TRBV2,ASSANRGFTEAF
TRBJ2-1,TRBV7-9,ASSHGGSYNEQF
TRBJ2-7,TRBV5-4,ASSLVGGEQY